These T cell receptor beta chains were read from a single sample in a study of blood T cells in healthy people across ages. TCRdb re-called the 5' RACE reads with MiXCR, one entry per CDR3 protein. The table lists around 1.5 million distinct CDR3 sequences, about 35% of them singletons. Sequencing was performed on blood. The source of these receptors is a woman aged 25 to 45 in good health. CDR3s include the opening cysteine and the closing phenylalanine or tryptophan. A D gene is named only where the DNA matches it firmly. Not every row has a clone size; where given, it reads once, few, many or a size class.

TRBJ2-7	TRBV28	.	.	CASSFYGRGEQYF	TGTGCCAGCAGTTTTTATGGGAGGGGGGAACAGTACTTC
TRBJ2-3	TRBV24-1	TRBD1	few	CATSDPLARGPDTQYF	TGTGCCACCAGTGATCCCTTGGCCAGGGGGCCAGATACGCAGTATTTT
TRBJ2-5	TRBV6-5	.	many	CASSYSWGAQETQYF	TGTGCCAGCAGTTACTCTTGGGGCGCTCAAGAGACCCAGTACTTC
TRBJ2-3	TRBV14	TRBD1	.	CASSQVTGVHVTQYF	TGTGCCAGCAGCCAAGTGACAGGGGTTCATGTTACGCAGTATTTT
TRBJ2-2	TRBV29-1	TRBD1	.	CSVRTGGTTGELFF	TGCAGCGTACGGACAGGGGGCACCACCGGGGAGCTGTTTTTT
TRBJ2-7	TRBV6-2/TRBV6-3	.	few	CASSYTRTTTSYEQYF	TGTGCCAGCAGTTACACACGTACGACGACGTCCTACGAGCAGTACTTC
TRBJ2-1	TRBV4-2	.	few	CASSRWVGEGSYNEQFF	TGTGCCAGCAGCCGGTGGGTGGGGGAAGGCTCCTACAATGAGCAGTTCTTC
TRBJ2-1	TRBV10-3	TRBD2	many	CAIMPSGGVSYNEQFF	TGTGCCATCATGCCTAGCGGGGGGGTTTCCTACAATGAGCAGTTCTTC
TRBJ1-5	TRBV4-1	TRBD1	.	CASSHRPLDRELHSNQPQHF	TGCGCCAGCAGCCACCGCCCTTTGGACAGGGAATTACATAGCAATCAGCCCCAGCATTTT
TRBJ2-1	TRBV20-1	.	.	CSAPTFAGSSYNEQFF	TGCAGTGCTCCGACCTTTGCGGGGAGCTCCTACAATGAGCAGTTCTTC
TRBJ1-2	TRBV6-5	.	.	CASSYSGFDGYTF	TGTGCCAGCAGTTACTCAGGGTTCGATGGCTACACCTTC
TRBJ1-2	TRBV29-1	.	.	CSVEGVENYGYTF	TGCAGCGTTGAAGGTGTCGAGAACTATGGCTACACCTTC
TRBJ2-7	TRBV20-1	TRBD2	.	CSARDIIAGNYEQYF	TGCAGTGCTAGAGATATTATAGCGGGGAATTACGAGCAGTACTTC
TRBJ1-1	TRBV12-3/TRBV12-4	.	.	CASSLKHQNTEAFF	TGTGCCAGCAGTTTAAAACACCAGAACACTGAAGCTTTCTTT
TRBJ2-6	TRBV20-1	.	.	CSASSRPTRPSGANVLTF	TGCAGTGCTAGCAGCAGGCCGACTAGGCCTTCTGGGGCCAACGTCCTGACTTTC
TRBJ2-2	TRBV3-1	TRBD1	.	CASSPRTGSGELFF	TGTGCCAGCAGCCCCAGGACAGGGTCCGGGGAGCTGTTTTTT
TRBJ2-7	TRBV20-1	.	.	CSARDPQGSYEQYF	TGCAGTGCTAGAGATCCCCAGGGTAGCTACGAGCAGTACTTC
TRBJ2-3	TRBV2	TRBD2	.	CASKTTSGGPDTQYF	TGTGCCAGCAAAACAACTAGCGGGGGGCCGGATACGCAGTATTTT
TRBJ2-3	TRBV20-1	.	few	CSGGDRTDTQYF	TGCAGTGGAGGCGACCGCACAGATACGCAGTATTTT
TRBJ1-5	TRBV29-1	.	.	CTKGERIGNQPQHF	TGCACCAAGGGGGAGAGGATAGGCAATCAGCCCCAGCATTTT
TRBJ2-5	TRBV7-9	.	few	CASSLGTLGETQYF	TGTGCCAGCAGCTTAGGGACCTTAGGCGAGACCCAGTACTTC
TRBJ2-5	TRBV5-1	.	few	CASSLLGPAETQYF	TGCGCCAGCAGTTTACTAGGTCCGGCCGAGACCCAGTACTTC
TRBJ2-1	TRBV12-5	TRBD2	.	CASGFAGGNEQFF	TGTGCTAGTGGTTTCGCGGGGGGCAATGAGCAGTTCTTC
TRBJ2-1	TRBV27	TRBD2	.	CASSFNVAGGPGNEQFF	TGTGCCAGCAGTTTCAACGTTGCGGGAGGGCCCGGGAATGAGCAGTTCTTC
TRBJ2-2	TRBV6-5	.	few	CASSYASPFGELFF	TGTGCCAGCAGTTACGCTAGTCCTTTTGGGGAGCTGTTTTTT
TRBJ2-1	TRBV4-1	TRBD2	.	CASSQALGRGGPYNEQFF	TGCGCCAGCAGCCAAGCCTTAGGGAGGGGCGGCCCCTACAATGAGCAGTTCTTC
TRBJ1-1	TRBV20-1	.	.	CSASRGHKNTEAFF	TGCAGTGCTAGCCGGGGCCATAAGAACACTGAAGCTTTCTTT
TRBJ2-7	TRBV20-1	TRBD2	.	CSAFPPGGSSYEQYF	TGCAGTGCTTTCCCCCCGGGAGGTTCCTCCTACGAGCAGTACTTC
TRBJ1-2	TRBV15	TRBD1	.	CATSSLLGQGGNYGYTF	TGTGCCACCAGCAGTTTATTGGGACAGGGGGGAAACTATGGCTACACCTTC
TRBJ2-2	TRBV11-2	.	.	CASSPNMGANTGELFF	TGTGCCAGCAGCCCAAATATGGGGGCGAACACCGGGGAGCTGTTTTTT
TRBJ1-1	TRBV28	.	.	CAAWGTEAFF	TGTGCCGCCTGGGGGACTGAAGCTTTCTTT
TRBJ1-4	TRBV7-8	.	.	CASSYTDGNEKLFF	TGTGCCAGCAGCTATACTGACGGAAATGAAAAACTGTTTTTT
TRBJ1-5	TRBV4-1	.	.	CASSQGQHSNQPQHF	TGCGCCAGCAGCCAAGGGCAGCATAGCAATCAGCCCCAGCATTTT
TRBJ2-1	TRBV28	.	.	CASSRASIQSNEQFF	TGTGCCAGCAGCAGGGCTAGTATTCAGAGCAATGAGCAGTTCTTC
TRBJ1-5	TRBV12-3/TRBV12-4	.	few	CASTEGGPNQPQHF	TGTGCCAGCACCGAAGGGGGTCCAAATCAGCCCCAGCATTTT
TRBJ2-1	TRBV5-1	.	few	CASSRARGGGYNEQFF	TGCGCCAGCAGTCGTGCCCGCGGGGGCGGGTACAATGAGCAGTTCTTC
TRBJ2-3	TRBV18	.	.	CASSPLRGSVPDTQYF	TGTGCCAGCTCACCACTACGGGGTAGCGTCCCAGATACGCAGTATTTT
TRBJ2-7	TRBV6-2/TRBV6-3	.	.	CASSSSARYEQYF	TGTGCCAGCAGTTCTTCAGCCCGCTACGAGCAGTACTTC
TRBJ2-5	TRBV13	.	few	CASSSTPTGRRETQYF	TGTGCCAGCAGCTCAACCCCGACAGGGAGGCGAGAGACCCAGTACTTC
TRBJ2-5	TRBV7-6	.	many	CASSSGTYQETQYF	TGTGCCAGCAGCTCTGGGACATACCAAGAGACCCAGTACTTC
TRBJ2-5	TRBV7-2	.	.	CASSPGGFLTGQYF	TGTGCCAGCAGCCCGGGCGGATTCTTGACTGGCCAGTACTTC
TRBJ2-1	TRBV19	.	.	CASSIGLDDIEQFF	TGTGCCAGTAGTATTGGTCTAGACGACATTGAGCAGTTCTTC
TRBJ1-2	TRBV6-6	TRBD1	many	CASRNGMGQAYGYTF	TGTGCCAGCAGGAATGGGATGGGACAGGCATATGGCTACACCTTC
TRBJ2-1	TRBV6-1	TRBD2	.	CASSEHPAGDRGNEQFF	TGTGCCAGCAGTGAACACCCGGCGGGGGATCGGGGCAATGAGCAGTTCTTC
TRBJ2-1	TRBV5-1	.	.	CASSLSSNQGNEQFF	TGCGCCAGCAGCTTGTCTAGCAACCAGGGGAATGAGCAGTTCTTC
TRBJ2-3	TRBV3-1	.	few	CASSQDPRGGTDTQYF	TGTGCCAGCAGCCAGGACCCGAGGGGGGGCACAGATACGCAGTATTTT